The present entry profiles one T cell receptor beta chain with its context. The entry originates in a study of T cell responses to AZD1222 COVID-19 vaccine. Trimming cost V 5 bases and J 0 bases; bases outside gene matches: 13. CDR3 length equals 18 residues. Germline lookup yields CDR1 MNHNY and CDR2 SVGAGI (reference sequence). The protocol was immunoSEQ multiplex PCR, while the TCRdb copy is restricted to in-frame clones and leaves out a portion. In the table there are approximately 140,000 clones, more than 85% of which are singletons. The TCR was taken from an adult in good health. The sequences come from peripheral blood, collected on day 0 of AZD1222 vaccination. The V gene is TRBV6-6, the J gene TRBJ2-1, with 7 bases that match TRBD2. The CDR3 is CASSPEGLAESSYNEQFF. In DNA, the CDR3 is TGTGCCAGCAGTCCGGAGGGGCTAGCGGAGAGCTCCTACAATGAGCAGTTCTTC.